Shown below are 13 T cell receptor beta chains from a single sample sequenced in a study of cytomegalovirus exposure and HLA in healthy donors. This PCR relied on a set of 60 Vbeta primers and 13 Jbeta primers. Data came from immunoSEQ multiplex PCR; TCRdb stores just in-frame clones and leaves some out. This repertoire shows roughly 72,000 clones, around 69% found once; its top ten account for about an eighth. Sequencing was performed on PBMCs. Receptors were obtained from a human donor in good health.

The chain carries TRBV7-9 and TRBJ1-1; 7 positions agree with TRBD1. Trimming cost V 2 bases and J 8 bases; bases outside gene matches: 5. This CDR3 has 13 amino acids. Germline values: CDR1 SEHNR, CDR2 FQNEAQ (reference sequence). CDR3 in amino acids: CASSLQGVREAFF. In DNA form, the CDR3 reads TGTGCCAGCAGCTTACAGGGGGTAAGAGAAGCTTTCTTT.

The chain employs TRBV7-3 and TRBJ2-1; maybe TRBD2 (6 bases). The germline V and J ends were trimmed by 4 bases and 8 bases, with 21 bases remaining between them. Germline V gene data show CDR1 as SGHTA and CDR2 as FQGTGA. CDR3 length: 16 amino acids. CDR3 sequence: CASSSAGTPGGYEQFF. The CDR3 DNA is TGTGCCAGCAGCTCTGCCGGGACCCCTGGAGGGTATGAGCAGTTCTTC.

The V and J genes are TRBV5-4 and TRBJ2-3; unclear D gene. Germline CDR1 and CDR2: SGHNT and YYREEE (reference sequence). V was clipped by 3 bases and J by 2 bases, with 4 bases between them. The CDR3 is 12 amino acids. The CDR3 loop is CASSSHTDTQYF. DNA for the CDR3: TGTGCCAGCAGCTCCCACACAGATACGCAGTATTTT.

The V gene is TRBV27, the J gene TRBJ2-7; D is uncertain. Germline-derived CDR1 and CDR2 are MNHEY and SMNVEV (reference sequence). V lost 6 bases to trimming and J lost 1 base, with 10 bases between them. The CDR3 consists of 13 residues. Here the CDR3 DNA reads TGTGCCAGCAGCCCACTGCGGTCCTACGAGCAGTACTTC. Translation: CASSPLRSYEQYF.

The chain links TRBV5-1 to TRBJ1-3, with TRBD1 identical over 7 bases. CDR3 length equals 14 residues. V was clipped by 1 base and J by 3 bases; unmatched bases: 1. CDR1 is SGHRS and CDR2 is YFSETQ in the germline V gene. In DNA form, the CDR3 reads TGCGCCAGCAGCTTGACAGGGGATGGAAACACCATATATTTT. Its translation is CASSLTGDGNTIYF.

The rearrangement uses TRBV25-1 and TRBJ2-7, with TRBD2 identical over 12 bases. The germline CDR1 and CDR2 sequences are MGHDK and SYGVNS. This CDR3 comprises 15 residues. V trimming: 7 bases; J trimming: 7 bases; junction bases outside the gene matches: 11. CDR3 protein: CASTPRLAGAGEQYF. Here the CDR3 DNA reads TGTGCCAGCACCCCCCGACTAGCGGGAGCAGGGGAGCAGTACTTC.

This clone was seen more than once but under ten times. The rearrangement joins TRBV6-5 to TRBJ2-5, with a weak D call TRBD1 (5 bases). The better agreement between TRBJ2-7 and the DNA end casts doubt on the J call. CDR3 length equals 14 residues. Germline V CDR1 and CDR2: MNHEY, SVGAGI. The CDR3 nucleotides read TGTGCCAGCAGCCGTGACAGTGGCTCCTACGAGCAGTACTTC. This sequence encodes CASSRDSGSYEQYF.

This clone has only a few counts. This chain links TRBV9 with TRBJ2-7; 10 bases match TRBD1. The junction had 2 bases not matched to a gene; V was cut back by 0 bases and J by 2 bases. The CDR3 runs 15 residues. CDR1 SGDLS and CDR2 YYNGEE come from the germline V gene. This CDR3 reads CASSVAGTGAYEQYF. Written as DNA, the CDR3 is TGTGCCAGCAGCGTAGCAGGGACAGGGGCCTACGAGCAGTACTTC.

The chain uses TRBV6-5 and TRBJ1-1; possible D gene TRBD1, 6 bases. V lost 6 bases and J 5 bases, leaving 16 bases between the germline ends. This CDR3 comprises 14 residues. In germline, CDR1 is MNHEY, CDR2 SVGAGI. Written as DNA, the CDR3 is TGTGCCAGCAGGCTGGGGGCAGGTGGGACTGAAGCTTTCTTT. Protein: CASRLGAGGTEAFF.

The V gene is TRBV27, the J gene TRBJ2-1; the D gene is possibly TRBD2 (6 bases). Germline-derived CDR1 and CDR2 are MNHEY and SMNVEV (reference sequence). Trimming removed 2 bases at V and 3 bases at J, with 11 bases between. This CDR3 is built from 15 residues. The CDR3 loop is CASSLGRSNYNEQFF. Written as DNA, the CDR3 is TGTGCCAGCAGTTTAGGGAGGAGTAACTACAATGAGCAGTTCTTC.

This clone was seen once. The chain joins TRBV7-2 to TRBJ2-1; a weak D match, TRBD2 (7 bases). The CDR3 is 15 amino acids. Per germline, CDR1 SGHTA and CDR2 FQGNSA. Trimming cost V 1 base and J 9 bases, with 16 bases left between them. CDR3 coding DNA: TGTGCCAGCAGCTTAGTTCGGGGGGCCAGGTCTGAGCAGTTCTTC. This sequence encodes CASSLVRGARSEQFF.

The gene calls are TRBV5-1 and TRBJ2-7; 7 nucleotides match TRBD1. The CDR3 is 14 residues long. The trim removed 0 bases at V and 5 bases at J, leaving 5 bases unmatched. Germline loops: CDR1 SGHRS, CDR2 YFSETQ. CDR3 coding DNA: TGCGCCAGCAGCTTGGACTTAGGGGGCGACGAGCAGTACTTC. This gives the protein CASSLDLGGDEQYF.

The chain combines TRBV19 with TRBJ1-1; the D is unclear. Germline CDR1 is LNHDA and CDR2 is SQIVND (reference sequence). Trimming stripped 1 base from V and 0 bases from J, with 15 bases between. CDR3 size: 17 residues. This chain's CDR3 is CASSIVAGRGVNTEAFF. For the CDR3, the DNA is TGTGCCAGTAGTATAGTAGCGGGTCGAGGCGTGAACACTGAAGCTTTCTTT.